A single sample is the source of the 8 T cell receptor beta chains below, sequenced in a study of response to subunit inactivated influenza vaccine. TCRdb re-called the RT-PCR reads with MiXCR, one entry per CDR3 protein. The table shows 490,000 or so distinct CDR3 sequences, with 7.6% occurring only once. Sequences were derived from PBMCs from blood, sampled less than 30 months after vaccination. These receptors all come from a man in his fifties or sixties who received an inactivated influenza vaccine.

This rearrangement joins TRBV20-1 to TRBJ2-7; 7 bases are a match to TRBD1. This CDR3 spans 14 amino acids. CDR1 is DFQATT, CDR2 SNEGSKA, per germline (reference sequence). Trimming cost V 1 base and J 4 bases; bases outside gene matches: 7. This CDR3 is CSARASGTAYEQYF. The CDR3 coding sequence is TGCAGTGCTAGAGCCTCCGGGACAGCGTACGAGCAGTACTTC.

The chain recombines TRBV10-3 with TRBJ2-7; the D gene is possibly TRBD2 (6 bases). The germline gives CDR1 ENHRY, CDR2 SYGVKD. V lost 10 bases and J lost 2, with 18 bases in between. This CDR3 is built from 14 residues. The CDR3 DNA follows: TGTGCCACTCTCCCAGTGGGGGGAACCTACGAGCAGTACTTC. As protein: CATLPVGGTYEQYF.

This clonotype was seen only a few times. This chain uses TRBV20-1 with TRBJ2-1; the D gene is possibly TRBD2 (5 bases). This CDR3 is built from 11 residues. CDR1 and CDR2 from the germline V gene are DFQATT and SNEGSKA (reference sequence). V lost 8 bases to trimming and J lost 12 bases, with 17 bases between them. CDR3 residues: CSFRAREWQFF. CDR3 nucleotide sequence: TGCAGTTTTCGGGCTCGGGAATGGCAGTTCTTC.

In this sample, this clonotype turned up many times. J is TRBJ1-4 and V is TRBV6-5, with D perhaps TRBD1 (5 bases). CDR3 length: 12 amino acids. Germline CDR1 and CDR2: MNHEY and SVGAGI. Trimming took off 8 bases at V and 7 bases at J, with 11 bases between the two ends. Here the CDR3 DNA reads TGTGCCAGCGGGGGGGGACCTGAAAAACTGTTTTTT. This gives the protein CASGGGPEKLFF.

Only a few counts were recorded for this clonotype. This chain uses TRBV20-1 with TRBJ2-7; possibly TRBD2 for D (5 bases). The CDR3 totals 15 residues. Germline V gene lookup returns CDR1 DFQATT and CDR2 SNEGSKA (reference sequence). The germline V and J ends were trimmed by 0 bases and 3 bases, with 15 bases remaining between them. CDR3 protein: CSARDDVLANYEQYF. CDR3 DNA sequence: TGCAGTGCTAGAGATGATGTCTTAGCGAACTACGAGCAGTACTTC.

A few counts support this clonotype. The rearrangement links TRBV10-3 to TRBJ1-5; TRBD1 matches at 8 bases. The CDR3 is 14 residues long. From germline, CDR1 is ENHRY and CDR2 SYGVKD. J lost 7 bases, V lost 6 bases, and 8 bases had no gene match. This chain's CDR3 is CAISADRGGQPQHF. The CDR3 nucleotides are TGTGCCATCAGCGCCGACAGGGGAGGACAGCCCCAGCATTTT.

This clonotype turned up a few times. The V and J genes are TRBV10-3 and TRBJ2-7, with TRBD1 identical over 8 bases. Germline CDR1 reads ENHRY; CDR2 reads SYGVKD. V lost 6 bases and J lost 1; bases outside the gene matches: 8. The CDR3 consists of 15 residues. In DNA form, the CDR3 reads TGTGCCATCAGGGTTGGACAGGGAGATTCCTACGAGCAGTACTTC. It is translated as CAIRVGQGDSYEQYF.

This clonotype has just a few counts. The rearrangement joins TRBV4-1 to TRBJ2-1, with TRBD1 as a possible D gene (6 bases). Germline CDR1 is MGHRA and CDR2 is YSYEKL. The CDR3 extends over 15 amino acids. Trimming removed 2 bases from V and 8 bases from J, with 16 bases in between. The CDR3 region has the DNA TGCGCCAGCAGCCAACCCGGGACATTATTTGATGAGCAGTTCTTC. It translates to CASSQPGTLFDEQFF.